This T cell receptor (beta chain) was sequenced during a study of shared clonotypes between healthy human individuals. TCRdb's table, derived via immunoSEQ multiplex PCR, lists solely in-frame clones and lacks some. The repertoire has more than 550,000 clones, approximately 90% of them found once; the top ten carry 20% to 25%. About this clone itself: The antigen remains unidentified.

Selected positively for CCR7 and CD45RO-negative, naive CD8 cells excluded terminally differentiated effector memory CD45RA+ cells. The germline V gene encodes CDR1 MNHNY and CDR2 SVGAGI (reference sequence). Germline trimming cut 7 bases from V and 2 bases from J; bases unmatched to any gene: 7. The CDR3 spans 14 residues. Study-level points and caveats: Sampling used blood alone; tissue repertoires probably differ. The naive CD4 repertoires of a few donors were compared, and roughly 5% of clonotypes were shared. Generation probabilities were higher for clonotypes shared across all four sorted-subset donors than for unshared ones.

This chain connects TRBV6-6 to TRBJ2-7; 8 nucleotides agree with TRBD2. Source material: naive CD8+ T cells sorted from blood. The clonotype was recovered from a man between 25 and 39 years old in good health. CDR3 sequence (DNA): TGTGCCAGCACGCTACTAGCGGACCCCTACGAGCAGTACTTC. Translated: CASTLLADPYEQYF.